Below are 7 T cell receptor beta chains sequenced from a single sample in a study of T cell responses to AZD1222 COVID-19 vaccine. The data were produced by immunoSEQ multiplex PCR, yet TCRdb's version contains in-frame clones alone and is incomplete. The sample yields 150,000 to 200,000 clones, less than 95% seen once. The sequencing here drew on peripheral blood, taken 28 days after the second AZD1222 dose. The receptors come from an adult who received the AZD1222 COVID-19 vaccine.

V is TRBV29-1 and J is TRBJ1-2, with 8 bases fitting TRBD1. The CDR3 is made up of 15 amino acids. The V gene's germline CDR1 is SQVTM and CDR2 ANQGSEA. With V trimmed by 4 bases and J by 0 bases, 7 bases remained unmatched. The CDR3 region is CSVAPGQASNYGYTF. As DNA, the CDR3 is TGCAGCGTTGCTCCGGGACAGGCTTCTAACTATGGCTACACCTTC. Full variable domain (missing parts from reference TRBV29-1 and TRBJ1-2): SAVISQKPSRDICQRGTSLTIQCQVDSQVTMMFWYRQQPGQSLTLIATANQGSEATYESGFVIDKFPISRPNLTFSTLTVSNMSPEDSSIYLCSVAPGQASNYGYTFGSGTRLTVV.

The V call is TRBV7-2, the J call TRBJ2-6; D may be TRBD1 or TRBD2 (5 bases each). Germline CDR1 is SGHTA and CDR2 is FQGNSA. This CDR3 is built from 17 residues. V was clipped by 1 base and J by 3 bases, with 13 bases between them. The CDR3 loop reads CASSLVGVSGGANVLTF. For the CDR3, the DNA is TGTGCCAGCAGCTTAGTGGGGGTCTCTGGTGGGGCCAACGTCCTGACTTTC.

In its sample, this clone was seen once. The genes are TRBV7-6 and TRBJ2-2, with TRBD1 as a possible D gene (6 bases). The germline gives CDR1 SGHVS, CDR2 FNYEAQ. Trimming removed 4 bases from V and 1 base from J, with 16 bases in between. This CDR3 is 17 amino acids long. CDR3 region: CASSSRIDRRNTGELFF. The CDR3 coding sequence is TGTGCCAGCAGCTCCCGAATTGACAGGAGGAACACCGGGGAGCTGTTTTTT. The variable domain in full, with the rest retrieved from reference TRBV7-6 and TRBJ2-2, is GAGVSQSPRYKVTKRGQDVALRCDPISGHVSLYWYRQALGQGPEFLTYFNYEAQQDKSGLPNDRFSAERPEGSISTLTIQRTEQRDSAMYRCASSSRIDRRNTGELFFGEGSRLTVL.

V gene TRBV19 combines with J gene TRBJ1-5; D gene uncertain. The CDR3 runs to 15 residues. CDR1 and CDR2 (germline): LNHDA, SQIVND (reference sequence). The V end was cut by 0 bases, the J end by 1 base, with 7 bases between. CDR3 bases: TGTGCCAGTAGTATAGATGTGGGCAGCAATCAGCCCCAGCATTTT. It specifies CASSIDVGSNQPQHF.

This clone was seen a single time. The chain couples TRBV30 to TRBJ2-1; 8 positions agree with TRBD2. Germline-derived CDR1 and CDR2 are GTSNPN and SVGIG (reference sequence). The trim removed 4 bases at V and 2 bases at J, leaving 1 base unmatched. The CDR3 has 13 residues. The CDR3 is CAWTGGAYNEQFF. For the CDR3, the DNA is TGTGCCTGGACGGGGGGGGCCTACAATGAGCAGTTCTTC.

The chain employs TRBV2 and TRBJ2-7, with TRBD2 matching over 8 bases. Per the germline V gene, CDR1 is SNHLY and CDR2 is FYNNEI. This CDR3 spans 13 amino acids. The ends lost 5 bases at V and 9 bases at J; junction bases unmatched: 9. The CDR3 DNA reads TGTGCCAGCAGTTTAGCGGGGTCGGGGAGGCAGTACTTC. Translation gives CASSLAGSGRQYF.

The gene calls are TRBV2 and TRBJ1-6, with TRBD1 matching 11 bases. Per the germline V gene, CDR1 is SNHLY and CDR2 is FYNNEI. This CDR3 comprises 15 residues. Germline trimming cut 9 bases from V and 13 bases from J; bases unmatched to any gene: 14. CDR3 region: CARTKKGQGVSPLHF. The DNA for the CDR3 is TGTGCCAGGACAAAAAAGGGACAGGGGGTATCCCCCCTCCACTTT.